This T cell receptor beta chain stems from a study of cytomegalovirus exposure and HLA in healthy donors (dated by TCRdb to between 2016 and 2019). In the study overall: An earlier analysis of 587 of the donors reported more than 250 Gb of sequence data and some 120 million unique TCR beta sequences from around 200 million T cells. A later genetic analysis took genome-wide SNP genotypes for about 65% of the 666 donors and used that subset as a discovery cohort. All discovery cohort repertoires had been generated on a single sequencing platform. Both class I and class II loci were covered by HLA typing, at four-digit resolution. About five DR-DQ haplotypes were treated as single units for association and clustering because of strong linkage in the cohort. An early release covering more than 500 HLA-typed donors comprised around 300 gigabases of sequencing data and tens of millions of unique TCR sequences. A separate validation cohort of over 95 different subjects was used in addition to the roughly 670-subject first cohort. Typing coverage differed by locus: A, B, C, DRB1 and DQB1 were typed in about 620-630 donors, DQA1 in about 500, DPA1 in over 600, and DPB1 in just under 490. Rather than using new phenotypic data, the later analysis identified candidate immune exposures from TCR beta sequences and from how often those sequences occurred across donors. The aim of the study was to test whether cataloging public T cell receptors could identify signatures of past pathogen exposure. To decide whether each TCR beta V gene segment behaved as functional or pseudogenic, an earlier analysis of several hundred of the donors relied on high-throughput TCR beta sequencing. To predict cytomegalovirus infection status, the study brought together high-throughput TCR immunosequencing, statistical association of individual TCRs with disease status, and machine learning. The genetic ancestry cluster associated with self-reported Caucasian donors included 70% to 85% of the roughly 410 genotyped donors. Using immunosequencing, the study profiled T cell repertoires from 500 to 800 subjects and related those repertoires to cytomegalovirus serostatus. Alongside the repertoire data, information on donor age, sex, ethnicity and CMV serostatus was compiled. To study patterns of TCR occurrence, a later analysis re-analyzed previously published TCR beta repertoires from just over 650 donors and added high-resolution HLA genotyping. Among 300 to 450 genotyped donors of the cohort, an average of about 240,000 unique TCR beta nucleotide sequences were sequenced per donor, roughly 18% of them non-productive.

As for this clone: The clone's antigen remains unknown. Within one base of it there is no much larger clone, and no base qualities were kept.

The cohort was made up of roughly 670 healthy bone marrow donors. At the time of sampling, all cohort members were nominally healthy, though unrecorded immune exposures were likely present. The donor was CMV seropositive and belonged to the group of over 250 seropositive cohort members. A peripheral blood sample was collected from each donor, and TCR beta sequencing was performed on peripheral blood mononuclear cells. Genomic DNA extraction from the blood cell samples was performed with the Qiagen DNeasy Blood Extraction Kit. The V and J ends are trimmed by 7 bases and 8 bases, leaving 26 bases between them. Including the terminal cysteine and phenylalanine, the CDR3 comprises 16 residues. Here the CDR3 DNA is all that survives: 48 bases in frame from base 1. The germline V gene (reference sequence) provides CDR1 LNHDA and CDR2 SQIVND. The protocol used for the library was the immunoSEQ multiplex PCR assay. A mixture of 60 forward primers for TCR Vbeta segments and 13 reverse primers for TCR Jbeta segments was used in the multiplex PCR. A multiplex PCR assay on genomic DNA amplified the CDR3 region of rearranged TCR beta genes. The amplified TCR beta libraries were sequenced on the Illumina HiSeq System as 87-base-pair reads. The authors processed their data as follows. In a later analysis, approximately 74 million unique TCR beta chains were counted across the approximately 640 repertoires, and around 10 million of these chains were shared by at least two donors. Raw reads were error-corrected and collapsed into unique sequences with a nearest-neighbor algorithm that merged closely related sequences to remove PCR and sequencing errors. Alignment of CDR3 sequences to IMGT reference sequences was used to assign V, D and J gene segments. For a sequence to be retained, a match of at least six nucleotides was required to both a V gene segment and a J gene segment. Rearrangements were classified as productive when the CDR3 lacked stop codons and remained in frame with V and J, and all other rearrangements were classified as non-productive. CDR3 was defined by IMGT convention, running from the second conserved V-encoded cysteine to the conserved J-encoded phenylalanine. Sequences without an unambiguous match to a single V gene segment were excluded from the earlier analysis of 587 of the donors. An earlier analysis of fewer than 750 of the donors called V segments functional above 56.7% productive rearrangements and segregating when the between-donor standard deviation exceeded 5%. A statistical classification framework was developed to diagnose cytomegalovirus status using the catalog of TCR beta chain sequences. In a later analysis, TCR nucleotide sequences were compared against IMGT/GENE-DB human TR gene sequences so that V and J genes could be assigned. Using the TCRdist pipeline, a later analysis assigned CDR3 sequences along with most-parsimonious VDJ recombination scenarios. In a later analysis, each TCR beta chain was defined by its CDR3 amino acid sequence together with its V-gene family, and reads lacking a unique V-gene family were excluded. A later analysis removed 592 highly shared, low-generation-probability nucleotide sequences to deal with suspected cross-contamination and a sequencing artifact. A later analysis calculated a clonal expansion index for each public chain from normalized within-repertoire ranks of inferred template counts. A later analysis computed generation probabilities with a VDJ recombination model fitted to out-of-frame rearrangements, and checked the results against IGoR. A later analysis scored TCR-TCR, TCR-HLA and TCR-CMV co-occurrence with hypergeometric tests, applying a repertoire-size bias correction to TCR pairs. False discovery rates were estimated in a later analysis by permuting HLA or CMV assignments 20 times. In a later analysis, co-occurring TCRs were grouped using DBSCAN, and TCRdist sequence similarity was added for clustering within HLA-allele-positive subsets. Repertoires with fewer than 30,000 or more than 120,000 public chains were left out of co-occurrence clustering, as were about 5 repertoires with anomalous nucleotide sharing. The source is immuneACCESS, and TCRdb retained only in-frame sequences with V and J called. Part of the clones is not carried over; for the studies checked, unresolved V genes explain less than half of this, and the remainder is unexplained. The D gene and trimming were derived from the DNA, and the V and J assignments and clone size from that table. In all, the sample holds around 150,000 clones, and about 80% of those were seen once. The ten biggest clones cover around 0.98% of the sample.

What the authors observed across the whole study: It was suggested by the authors that the approach could potentially be generalized to other disease states and immunological phenotypes. Over 15 rarely observed V segments, including chromosome 9 orphons, were excluded from the earlier analysis of several hundred of the donors because counts were too low. A further reported finding was that TCR beta sequences accurately predicted the HLA-A and HLA-B alleles for most subjects in the first cohort. In a later analysis, HLA-associated TCR beta chains were found to be more clonally expanded and to have lower generation probabilities than equally common non-associated chains. Linkage disequilibrium might explain the correlated functional status among segregating V segments, but an unknown experimental factor could not be ruled out. In a later analysis, the rate of TCR association differed among HLA loci, with DRB1 alleles having the most associated TCRs and HLA-C alleles having the fewest. While some public TCRs were present in many individuals, most TCR sequences turned up only very rarely across donors. A later analysis associated 16,951 TCR beta sequences with specific HLA alleles at a false discovery rate of 0.05. In vitro tests confirmed that a few of the cytomegalovirus-associated TCR beta chains recognize cytomegalovirus antigens. According to a later genetic analysis, donors in an Asian-associated ancestry cluster had fewer N-insertions in productive TCRs than the roughly 700-donor mean. A later genetic analysis associated a missense DCLRE1C variant with V-gene and J-gene trimming of TCR beta chains, and an independent cohort replicated the association. Because HLA typing was missing for some donors at each locus, association tests included only the typed subset. Broadly in line with IMGT annotations, most TCR beta V segments showed up in productive rearrangements about 87% or about 30% of the time in an earlier analysis of 587 of the donors. Several of the top co-occurrence clusters appeared to be linked to parvovirus B19, influenza, CMV and Epstein-Barr virus, according to a later analysis. When HLA alleles, especially DR and DQ, strongly co-occurred, attributing TCR associations to individual alleles was difficult. The only immune exposure information available for the cohort was CMV serostatus. The classifier was reported to diagnose cytomegalovirus status with high specificity and sensitivity in both the original cohort and the validation cohort. Only TCR beta chains were sequenced in this cohort, and the absence of alpha or paired-chain data limited detectable features. The study listed 150 to 200 TCR beta chains as associated with cytomegalovirus. Some IMGT-functional V segments, including TRBV6-2 and TRBV6-3, could not be told apart with the 87-base-pair reads, so those segments were excluded. Presence/absence analyses assumed roughly uniform sequencing depth across donors, an assumption that may not hold. A cluster of highly shared sequence variants was judged likely to represent a technical artifact of the sequencing pipeline. According to a later analysis, most CMV-associated TCR beta chains appeared to be HLA-restricted, and the HLA associations seemed to be driven largely by CMV exposure.

The sequencing sample was made of PBMCs. The chain is made from TRBV19 and TRBJ1-2; the D gene is perhaps TRBD1, on 6 matching bases. The TCR comes from a woman between 50 and 59 years old in good health and CMV-seropositive. The CDR3 is CASTQRGGINSGGYTF. The DNA is as follows: TGTGCCAGTACCCAAAGGGGGGGAATAAACTCCGGCGGCTACACCTTC.